This T cell receptor (beta chain) stems from a study of control samples from healthy donors and cancer patients. V shed 5 bases and J 2 bases; nucleotides not matched to a gene: 9. This CDR3 comprises 15 residues. Germline-derived CDR1 and CDR2 are MDHEN and SYDVKM. The repertoire was sequenced with immunoSEQ multiplex PCR; TCRdb's copy has only in-frame clones and lacks some. The sample lists some 130,000 clones; roughly nine tenths were seen once. Sequencing was carried out using blood. The clonotype was recovered from a woman aged 25 to 45 in good health. The chain joins TRBV28 to TRBJ2-7; 7 bases match TRBD1. The CDR3 nucleotides are TGTGCCAGCAGTCTTTCTAGGGACAGCACCTACGAGCAGTACTTC. It specifies CASSLSRDSTYEQYF.